This TCR beta chain was captured by sequencing in a study of cytomegalovirus exposure and HLA in healthy donors. Vbeta (60) and Jbeta (13) primers were used in the PCR. Assay used: immunoSEQ multiplex PCR; TCRdb lists only in-frame clones, some missing. Among about 160,000 clones listed, 65% to 80% were seen once. With 6 bases removed from V and 0 bases from J, the gap between germline ends came to 14 bases. Per the germline V gene, CDR1 is MNHNS and CDR2 is SASEGT. The CDR3 has 15 amino acids. To note about this clone: Its antigen is unidentified.

Study conclusions and caveats: Analyses of presence and absence presupposed an approximately uniform sequencing depth across donors.

The specimen was PBMCs. This sequence was found in a man aged 18-30 years in good health and CMV-seropositive. The chain joins TRBV6-1 to TRBJ1-1; weak D call: TRBD1 (6 bases). Written as DNA, the CDR3 is TGTGCCAGCAGAGTTTCCAGGGGAATGAACACTGAAGCTTTCTTT. Amino acid sequence: CASRVSRGMNTEAFF.